These 2 T cell receptor beta chains came from one sample sequenced in a study of CDR3 diversity in severe acne. One entry per CDR3 protein results from TCRdb running MiXCR on the PCR reads. The profile shows about 90,000 distinct CDR3 sequences, 45% to 50% of them singletons. The sequenced material came from blood. The origin of the receptors is a male donor in good health, serving as a control.

This sequence joins TRBV5-1 and TRBJ1-2; the D is unclear. CDR3 length: 12 amino acids. CDR1 and CDR2 (germline): SGHRS, YFSETQ. Deletions cut 4 bases from V and 10 bases from J, with 14 bases between. The CDR3 is CASSISQAPYTF. The CDR3 coding sequence is TGCGCCAGCAGCATCAGTCAGGCACCCTACACCTTC.

Turning to this clonotype: One base away lies a much larger clone, so this may be a sequencing read error. The DNA is omitted, as the CDR3 cannot be located on it reliably, and the CDR3 follows TCRdb's listing. CDR3 amino acids: CASSFGQGAYEQCF. This rearrangement joins TRBV27 to TRBJ2-7; whether TRBD1, the table's D call, matches the DNA was not checked. The CDR3 numbers 14 amino acids, ends counted. Per the germline V gene, CDR1 is MNHEY and CDR2 is SMNVEV (reference sequence).